The 11 T cell receptor beta chains below all came from one sample that was sequenced in a study of T-cell memory formation after mild COVID-19 (dated by TCRdb to the early 2020s). Library preparation was by 5' RACE. The sequencer listed for this sample is Illumina NovaSeq 6000. The public reads were reanalyzed by TCRdb: fastp trimming at Q25, MiXCR alignment, in-frame beta chains only. Every entry covers one CDR3 protein and lists the most common genes and DNA from its rows. The table for this sample lists almost 350,000 distinct CDR3 sequences; roughly 19% of them were counted only once. The ten biggest clones cover 21% of the sample. The sample taken for sequencing was PBMCs or a T cell subset sorted from them (not recorded which). Receptors originate from a man between 18 and 35 years old who had mild COVID-19 (a few samples of this study predate the infection). The sample titles of this study are shuffled in the database, so cell type and time point are left out; the donor was told from shared clones.

This clonotype was found a few times. The V and J genes are TRBV5-4 and TRBJ2-3; tentative D call: TRBD2 (5 bases). Looked up from germline, CDR1 is SGHNT and CDR2 is YYREEE (reference sequence). The ends were cut back, 4 bases at V and 4 bases at J, with 13 bases in the middle. This CDR3 has 14 residues. The CDR3 DNA follows: TGTGCCAGCAGCCTACGGACTGTCGCAGATACGCAGTATTTT. Residues: CASSLRTVADTQYF.

The sample holds a few counts of this clonotype. CDR3 bases: TGCGCCAGCAGCTTGACGGCAGGGAGGGACTCACCCCTCCACTTT. Residues: CASSLTAGRDSPLHF. The rearrangement joins TRBV5-1 to TRBJ1-6; D is perhaps TRBD1 (5 bases). CDR1 and CDR2 from the germline V gene are SGHRS and YFSETQ. Deletions cut 1 base from V and 10 bases from J, with 15 bases between. This CDR3 is built from 15 residues.

The rearrangement joins TRBV13 to TRBJ2-7, with TRBD1 identical over 8 bases. The CDR3 has 15 residues. V was clipped by 6 bases and J by 0 bases; unmatched bases: 7. In germline, CDR1 is PRHDT, CDR2 FYEKMQ (reference sequence). CDR3 in DNA: TGTGCCAGCAGTCGAGGGACAGGAAACTCCTACGAGCAGTACTTC. Translating it yields CASSRGTGNSYEQYF.

The chain combines TRBV2 with TRBJ2-2, with 10 bases identical to TRBD1. CDR3 size: 14 residues. With V trimmed by 6 bases and J by 7 bases, 5 bases remained unmatched. Per germline, CDR1 SNHLY and CDR2 FYNNEI. The CDR3 protein is CASRDRGQVGELFF. The CDR3 DNA follows: TGTGCCAGCAGAGACAGGGGGCAGGTCGGGGAGCTGTTTTTT.

The genes are TRBV11-2 and TRBJ1-2, with D tentatively TRBD1 (5 bases). V dropped 6 bases and J dropped 5 bases, with 19 bases sitting between them. The CDR3 has 15 amino acids. Germline CDR1 reads SGHAT; CDR2 reads FQNNGV. The CDR3 region is CASSQGPGPYYGYTF. CDR3 DNA sequence: TGTGCCAGCAGTCAGGGACCGGGACCCTATTATGGCTACACCTTC.

This rearrangement joins TRBV14 to TRBJ2-2; 8 bases are a match to TRBD1. This CDR3 comprises 15 residues. Germline loops: CDR1 SGHDN, CDR2 FVKESK. V shed 0 bases, J shed 5 bases, and the junction held 2 bases outside the gene matches. CDR3 amino acids: CASSQDRGRTGELFF. CDR3 bases: TGTGCCAGCAGCCAAGACAGGGGGCGGACCGGGGAGCTGTTTTTT.

The chain joins TRBV6-6 to TRBJ1-1; a weak D match, TRBD1 (5 bases). The CDR3 runs 14 residues. With 6 bases removed from V and 6 bases from J, the gap between germline ends came to 17 bases. Germline values: CDR1 MNHNY, CDR2 SVGAGI (reference sequence). In DNA form, the CDR3 reads TGTGCCAGCAGGGTAGGGGCGAGTCTGGCTGAAGCTTTCTTT. Encoded protein: CASRVGASLAEAFF.

V is TRBV7-2 and J is TRBJ2-7; D is uncertain. The V and J ends lost 0 bases and 2 bases respectively, with 8 bases between them. Germline lookup yields CDR1 SGHTA and CDR2 FQGNSA. The CDR3 loop spans 14 amino acids. The CDR3 nucleotides are TGTGCCAGCAGCTTAGCGTGGCAGACCTACGAGCAGTACTTC. It encodes CASSLAWQTYEQYF.

Many counts were recorded for this clonotype. The chain joins TRBV18 to TRBJ1-2; a weak D match, TRBD1 (5 bases). The germline V gene encodes CDR1 KGHSH and CDR2 LQKENI. Trimming removed 3 bases from V and 8 bases from J, with 16 bases in between. The CDR3 is 14 residues long. CDR3 DNA sequence: TGTGCCAGCTCACCCAACGGTGGGGCTGGCGGCTACACCTTC. Translated, it gives CASSPNGGAGGYTF. Full variable domain (rest looked up from reference TRBV18 and TRBJ1-2): NAGVMQNPRHLVRRRGQEARLRCSPMKGHSHVYWYRQLPEEGLKFMVYLQKENIIDESGMPKERFSAEFPKEGPSILRIQQVVRGDSAAYFCASSPNGGAGGYTFGSGTRLTVV.

The V and J genes are TRBV6-6 and TRBJ2-3; D call uncertain. Deletions cut 8 bases from V and 1 base from J, with 13 bases between. The germline V gene encodes CDR1 MNHNY and CDR2 SVGAGI (reference sequence). CDR3 length: 14 residues. The CDR3: CASRPFQGTDTQYF. The CDR3 DNA is TGTGCCAGCCGCCCCTTCCAGGGCACAGATACGCAGTATTTT.

The chain is built from TRBV14 and TRBJ1-2; the D is unclear. Per the germline V gene, CDR1 is SGHDN and CDR2 is FVKESK. The length of the CDR3 is 13 residues. Trimming cost V 3 bases and J 5 bases, with 10 bases left between them. CDR3 sequence (DNA): TGTGCCAGCAGCCAGGGAACCATGTATGGCTACACCTTC. Translation: CASSQGTMYGYTF.